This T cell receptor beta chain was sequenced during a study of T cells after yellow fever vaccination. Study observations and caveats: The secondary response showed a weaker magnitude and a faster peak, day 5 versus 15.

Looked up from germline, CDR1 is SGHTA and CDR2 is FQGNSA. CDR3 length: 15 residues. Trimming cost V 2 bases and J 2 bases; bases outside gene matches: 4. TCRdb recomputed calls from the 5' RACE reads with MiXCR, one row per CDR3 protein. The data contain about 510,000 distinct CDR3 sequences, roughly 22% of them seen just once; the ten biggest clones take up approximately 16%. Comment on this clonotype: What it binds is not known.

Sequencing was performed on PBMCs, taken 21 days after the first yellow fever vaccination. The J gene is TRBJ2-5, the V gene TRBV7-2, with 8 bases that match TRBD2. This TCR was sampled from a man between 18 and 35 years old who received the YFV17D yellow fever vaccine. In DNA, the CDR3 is TGTGCCAGCAGCTTATTGCCTAGCGGGCAAGAGACCCAGTACTTC. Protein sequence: CASSLLPSGQETQYF.